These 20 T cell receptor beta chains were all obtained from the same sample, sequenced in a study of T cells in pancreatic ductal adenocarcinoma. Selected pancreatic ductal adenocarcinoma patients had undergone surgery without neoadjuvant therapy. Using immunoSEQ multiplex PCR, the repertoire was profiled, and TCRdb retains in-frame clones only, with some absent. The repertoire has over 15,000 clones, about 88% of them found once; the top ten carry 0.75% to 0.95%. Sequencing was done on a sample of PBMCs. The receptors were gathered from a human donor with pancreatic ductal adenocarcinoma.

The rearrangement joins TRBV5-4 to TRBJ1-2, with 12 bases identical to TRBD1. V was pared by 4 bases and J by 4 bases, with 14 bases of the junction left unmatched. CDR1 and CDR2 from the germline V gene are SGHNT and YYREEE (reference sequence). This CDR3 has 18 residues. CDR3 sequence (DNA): TGTGCCAGCAGCCAACCCGGGGACAGGGGGCGCGGTTCCTATGGCTACACCTTC. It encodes CASSQPGDRGRGSYGYTF.

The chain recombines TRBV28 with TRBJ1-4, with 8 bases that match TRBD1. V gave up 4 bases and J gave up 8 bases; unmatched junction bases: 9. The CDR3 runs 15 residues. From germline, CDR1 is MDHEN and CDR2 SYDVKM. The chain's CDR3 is CASSSSGGAGEKLFF. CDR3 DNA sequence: TGTGCCAGCAGTTCCTCAGGGGGCGCGGGGGAAAAACTGTTTTTT.

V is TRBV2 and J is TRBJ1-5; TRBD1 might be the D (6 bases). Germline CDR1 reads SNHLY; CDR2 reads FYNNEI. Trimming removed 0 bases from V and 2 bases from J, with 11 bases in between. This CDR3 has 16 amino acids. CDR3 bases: TGTGCCAGCAGTGAAGCGTTAGGGGGGGGCAATCAGCCCCAGCATTTT. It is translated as CASSEALGGGNQPQHF.

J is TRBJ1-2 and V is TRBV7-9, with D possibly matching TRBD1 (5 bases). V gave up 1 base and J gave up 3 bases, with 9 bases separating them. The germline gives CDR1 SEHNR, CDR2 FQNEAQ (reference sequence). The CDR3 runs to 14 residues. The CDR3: CASSLVGGDYGYTF. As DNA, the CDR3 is TGTGCCAGCAGCTTAGTGGGGGGGGACTATGGCTACACCTTC.

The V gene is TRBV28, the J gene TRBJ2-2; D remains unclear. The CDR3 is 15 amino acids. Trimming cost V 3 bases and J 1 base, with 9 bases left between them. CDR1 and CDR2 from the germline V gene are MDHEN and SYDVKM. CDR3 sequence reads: CASSFNTLNTGELFF. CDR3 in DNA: TGTGCCAGCAGTTTCAACACCCTGAACACCGGGGAGCTGTTTTTT.

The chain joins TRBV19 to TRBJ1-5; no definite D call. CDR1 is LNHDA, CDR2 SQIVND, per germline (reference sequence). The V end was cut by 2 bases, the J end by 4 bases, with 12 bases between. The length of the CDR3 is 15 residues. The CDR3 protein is CASSIMESRNQPQHF. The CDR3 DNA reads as TGTGCCAGTAGTATAATGGAATCGAGGAATCAGCCCCAGCATTTT.

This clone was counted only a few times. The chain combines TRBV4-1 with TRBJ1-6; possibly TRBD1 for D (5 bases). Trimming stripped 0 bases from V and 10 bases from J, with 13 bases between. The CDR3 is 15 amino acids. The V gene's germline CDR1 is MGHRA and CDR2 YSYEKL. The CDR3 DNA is TGCGCCAGCAGCCAAGAAAATCAGGGCACCTCACCCCTCCACTTT. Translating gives CASSQENQGTSPLHF.

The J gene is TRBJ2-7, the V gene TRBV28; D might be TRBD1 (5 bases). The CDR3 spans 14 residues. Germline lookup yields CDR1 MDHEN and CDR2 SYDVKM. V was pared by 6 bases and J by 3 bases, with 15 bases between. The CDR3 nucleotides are TGTGCCAGCAGACAGGCAGGGATCAACTACGAGCAGTACTTC. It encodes CASRQAGINYEQYF.

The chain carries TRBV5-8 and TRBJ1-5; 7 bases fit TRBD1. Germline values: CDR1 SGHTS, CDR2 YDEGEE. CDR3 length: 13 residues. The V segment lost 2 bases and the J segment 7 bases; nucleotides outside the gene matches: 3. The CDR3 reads CASSLDREQPQHF. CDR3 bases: TGTGCCAGCAGCTTAGACAGGGAGCAGCCCCAGCATTTT. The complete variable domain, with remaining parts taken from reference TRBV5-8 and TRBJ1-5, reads EAGVTQSPTHLIKTRGQQATLRCSPISGHTSVYWYQQALGLGLQFLLWYDEGEERNRGNFPPRFSGRQFPNYSSELNVNALELEDSALYLCASSLDREQPQHFGDGTRLSIL.

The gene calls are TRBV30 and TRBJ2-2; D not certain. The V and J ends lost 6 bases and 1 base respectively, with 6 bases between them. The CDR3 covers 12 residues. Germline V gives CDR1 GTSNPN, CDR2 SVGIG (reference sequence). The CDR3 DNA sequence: TGTGCCTGCACAGAGAACACCGGGGAGCTGTTTTTT. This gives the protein CACTENTGELFF.

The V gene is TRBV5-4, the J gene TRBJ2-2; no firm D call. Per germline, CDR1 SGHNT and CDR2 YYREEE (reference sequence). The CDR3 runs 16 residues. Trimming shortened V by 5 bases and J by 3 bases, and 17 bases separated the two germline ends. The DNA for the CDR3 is TGTGCCAGCAGTGACACGCCCTCCTTATACACCGGGGAGCTGTTTTTT. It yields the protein CASSDTPSLYTGELFF.

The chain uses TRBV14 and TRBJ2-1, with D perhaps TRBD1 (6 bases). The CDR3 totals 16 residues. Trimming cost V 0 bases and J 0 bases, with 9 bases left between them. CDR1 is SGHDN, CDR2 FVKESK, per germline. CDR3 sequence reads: CASSQDPGDSYNEQFF. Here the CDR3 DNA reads TGTGCCAGCAGCCAAGATCCAGGGGACTCCTACAATGAGCAGTTCTTC. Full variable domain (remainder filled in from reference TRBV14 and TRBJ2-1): EAGVTQFPSHSVIEKGQTVTLRCDPISGHDNLYWYRRVMGKEIKFLLHFVKESKQDESGMPNNRFLAERTGGTYSTLKVQPAELEDSGVYFCASSQDPGDSYNEQFFGPGTRLTVL.

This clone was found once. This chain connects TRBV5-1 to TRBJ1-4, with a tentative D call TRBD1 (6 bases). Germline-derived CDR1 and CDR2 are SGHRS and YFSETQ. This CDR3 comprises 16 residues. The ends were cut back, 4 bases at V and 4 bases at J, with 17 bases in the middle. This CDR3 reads CASSALGGLRNEKLFF. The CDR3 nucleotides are TGCGCCAGCAGCGCCCTCGGGGGGCTCCGTAATGAAAAACTGTTTTTT.

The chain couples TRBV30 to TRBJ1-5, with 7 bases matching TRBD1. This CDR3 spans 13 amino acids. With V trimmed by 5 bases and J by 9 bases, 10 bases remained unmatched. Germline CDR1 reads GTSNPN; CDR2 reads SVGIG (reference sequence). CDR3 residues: CAWSANRGWPQHF. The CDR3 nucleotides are TGTGCCTGGTCGGCCAACAGGGGTTGGCCCCAGCATTTT.

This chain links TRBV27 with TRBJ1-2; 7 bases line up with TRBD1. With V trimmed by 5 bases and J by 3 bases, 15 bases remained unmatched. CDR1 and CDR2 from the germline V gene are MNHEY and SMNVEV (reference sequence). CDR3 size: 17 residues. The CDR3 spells CASSTLGTAGGYYGYTF. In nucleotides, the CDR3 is TGTGCCAGCAGTACGCTTGGGACAGCTGGGGGTTACTATGGCTACACCTTC.

The CDR3 sequence is CSARSLYGYTF. The CDR3 DNA reads as TGCAGTGCTAGAAGCCTCTATGGCTACACCTTC. The chain recombines TRBV20-1 with TRBJ1-2, with D unresolved. Germline CDR1 is DFQATT and CDR2 is SNEGSKA (reference sequence). The CDR3 is made up of 11 amino acids. V was pared by 2 bases and J by 4 bases, with 5 bases between.

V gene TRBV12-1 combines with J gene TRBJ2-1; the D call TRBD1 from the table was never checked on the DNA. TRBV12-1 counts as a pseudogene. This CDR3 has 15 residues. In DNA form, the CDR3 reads TGTGCCAGCAGCCCGGTGGACAGGGGGTACGGTGAGCAGTTCTTC. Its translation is CASSPVDRGYGEQFF.

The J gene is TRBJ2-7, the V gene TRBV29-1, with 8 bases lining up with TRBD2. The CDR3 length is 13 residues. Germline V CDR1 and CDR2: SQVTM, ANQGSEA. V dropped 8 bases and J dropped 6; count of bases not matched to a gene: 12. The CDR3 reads CSSISRGGGEQYF. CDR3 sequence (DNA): TGCAGCTCCATCTCCCGGGGGGGCGGCGAGCAGTACTTC.

The CDR3 region has the DNA TGTGCCAGCAGTTTTGGGACAGGGAATGGAGAGCAGTACTTC. It yields the protein CASSFGTGNGEQYF. This chain uses TRBV6-6 with TRBJ2-7; 9 bases fit TRBD1. CDR1 MNHNY and CDR2 SVGAGI come from the germline V gene (reference sequence). J lost 7 bases, V lost 4 bases, and 8 bases had no gene match. The CDR3 length is 14 residues.

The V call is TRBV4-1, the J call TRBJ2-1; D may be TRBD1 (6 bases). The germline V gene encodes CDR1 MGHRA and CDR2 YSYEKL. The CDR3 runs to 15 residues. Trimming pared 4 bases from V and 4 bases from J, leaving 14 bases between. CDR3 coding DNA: TGCGCCAGCAGCCCGCCGGACAGAGAGTACAATGAGCAGTTCTTC. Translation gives CASSPPDREYNEQFF.